The 6 T cell receptor beta chains below come from one sample, sequenced in a study of shared clonotypes between healthy human individuals. The protocol was immunoSEQ multiplex PCR, while the TCRdb copy is restricted to in-frame clones and leaves out a portion. Counted here are a few hundred thousand clones, 60% to 70% occurring once; the ten biggest clones make up around 10%. Input material: memory CD4+ T cells sorted from blood. Subset noted: CD45RA-negative fraction. These receptors were collected from a man aged 30-40 years in good health.

The chain recombines TRBV9 with TRBJ2-1; TRBD2 aligns across 10 bases. V lost 2 bases, J lost 5 bases, and 7 bases stayed unmatched. Germline values: CDR1 SGDLS, CDR2 YYNGEE. The CDR3 extends over 16 amino acids. CDR3 DNA sequence: TGTGCCAGCAGCGTCAGAGGACTAGCGGTAAACAATGAGCAGTTCTTC. The encoded protein is CASSVRGLAVNNEQFF.

The chain carries TRBV27 and TRBJ2-5; 16 bases are a match to TRBD2. Germline CDR1 and CDR2: MNHEY and SMNVEV (reference sequence). The CDR3 runs 18 residues. V shed 5 bases, J shed 1 base, and the junction held 7 bases outside the gene matches. The CDR3 protein is CASSPGTSGRAIQETQYF. The DNA for the CDR3 is TGTGCCAGCAGTCCCGGGACTAGCGGGAGGGCCATCCAAGAGACCCAGTACTTC.

V is TRBV7-2 and J is TRBJ2-1, with D maybe TRBD2 (5 bases). Germline CDR1 SGHTA, CDR2 FQGNSA. Trimming cost V 5 bases and J 10 bases, with 18 bases left between them. There are 14 residues in the CDR3. The CDR3 DNA is TGTGCCAGCAGCCTTCTGGGTAGCGTTCGCGAGCAGTTCTTC. It specifies CASSLLGSVREQFF.

This clone was recorded a few times. The rearrangement joins TRBV7-9 to TRBJ1-1; TRBD1 agrees at 8 bases. CDR1 and CDR2 from the germline V gene are SEHNR and FQNEAQ (reference sequence). This CDR3 spans 14 amino acids. Losses at the gene ends were 5 bases for V and 1 base for J; bases not matched to a gene: 3. The CDR3 is CASSKQGGNTEAFF. The CDR3 nucleotides are TGTGCCAGCAGCAAACAGGGGGGGAACACTGAAGCTTTCTTT. The full variable domain, in which reference TRBV7-9 and TRBJ1-1 provide the parts outside the CDR3, is DTGVSQNPRHKITKRGQNVTFRCDPISEHNRLYWYRQTLGQGPEFLTYFQNEAQLEKSRLLSDRFSAERPKGSFSTLEIQRTEQGDSAMYLCASSKQGGNTEAFFGQGTRLTVV.

This clone came up once. A far larger clone is one base from this, pointing to a likely read error. The V gene is TRBV6-6, the J gene TRBJ2-7; TRBD1 matches 9 bases. There are 14 residues in the CDR3. Looked up from germline, CDR1 is MNHNY and CDR2 is SVGAGI (reference sequence). The CDR3 sequence is CVSSRDRATYEQYF. The CDR3 nucleotides are TGTGTCAGCAGTCGGGACAGGGCAACCTACGAGCAGTACTTC.

This clone has ten or more counts. Other DNA variants within this sample encode the same CDR3. The chain has TRBV4-3 and TRBJ1-3; possibly TRBD1 for D (5 bases). V shed 4 bases and J shed 4 bases, with 14 bases lying between them. There are 15 residues in the CDR3. The V gene's germline CDR1 is LGHNA and CDR2 YSLEER. CDR3 protein: CASSPSGGSGNTIYF. The CDR3 coding sequence is TGCGCCAGCAGCCCTTCCGGGGGATCGGGAAACACCATATATTTT.